This TCR beta chain comes out of a study of cytomegalovirus exposure and HLA in healthy donors. Study-wide context: Earlier, almost 120 million unique TCR beta sequences were recovered from roughly 180 million T cells by an analysis.

As regards this clone: The antigen remains unidentified.

Overall study results and limits: As a later analysis showed, several of the most significant clusters appeared to be linked to common viral pathogens.

Trimming pared 0 bases from V and 7 bases from J, leaving 9 bases between. Per the germline V gene, CDR1 is MNHEY and CDR2 is SVGAGI. The CDR3 totals 14 residues. The PCR contained 60 Vbeta and 13 Jbeta primers. Repertoires were generated with immunoSEQ multiplex PCR, while TCRdb's copy carries only in-frame clones and drops some. This table has 150,000 or so clones, roughly 78% appearing once. The rearrangement uses TRBV6-5 and TRBJ2-2, with D possibly being TRBD2 (5 bases). This sequence originates from a man aged 18 to 35 in good health and CMV-seropositive. Sequencing input: PBMCs. The CDR3 DNA follows: TGTGCCAGCAGTTACTCGATTGGGAGCGGGGAGCTGTTTTTT. Protein sequence: CASSYSIGSGELFF.